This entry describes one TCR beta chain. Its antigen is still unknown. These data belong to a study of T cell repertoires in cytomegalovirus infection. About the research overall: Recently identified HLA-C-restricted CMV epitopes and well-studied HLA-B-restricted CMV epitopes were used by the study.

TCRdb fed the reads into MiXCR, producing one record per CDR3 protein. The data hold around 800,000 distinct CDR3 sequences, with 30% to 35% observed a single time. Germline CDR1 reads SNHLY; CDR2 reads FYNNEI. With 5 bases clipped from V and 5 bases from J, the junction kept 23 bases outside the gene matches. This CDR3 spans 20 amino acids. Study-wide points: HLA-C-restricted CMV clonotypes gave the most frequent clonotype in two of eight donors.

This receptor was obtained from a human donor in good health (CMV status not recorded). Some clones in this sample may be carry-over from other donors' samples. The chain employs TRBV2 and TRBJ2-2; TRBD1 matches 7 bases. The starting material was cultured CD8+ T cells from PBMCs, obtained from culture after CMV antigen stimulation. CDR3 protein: CASSNNPPSLTGRGTGELFF. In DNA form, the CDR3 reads TGTGCCAGCAGTAACAACCCTCCATCCTTGACAGGGAGAGGGACCGGGGAGCTGTTTTTT.